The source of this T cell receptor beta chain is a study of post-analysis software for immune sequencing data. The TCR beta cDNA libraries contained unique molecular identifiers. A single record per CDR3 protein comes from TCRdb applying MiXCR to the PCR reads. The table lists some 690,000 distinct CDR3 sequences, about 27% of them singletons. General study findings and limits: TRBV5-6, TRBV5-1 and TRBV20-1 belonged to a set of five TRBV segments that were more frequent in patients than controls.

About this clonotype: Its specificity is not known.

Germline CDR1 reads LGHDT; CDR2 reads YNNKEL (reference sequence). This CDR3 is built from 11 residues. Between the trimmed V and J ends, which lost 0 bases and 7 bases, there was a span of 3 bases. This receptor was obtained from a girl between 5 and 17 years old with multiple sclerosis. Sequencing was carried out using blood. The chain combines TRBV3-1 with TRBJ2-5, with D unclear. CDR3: CASSQEWTQYF. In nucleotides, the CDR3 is TGTGCCAGCAGCCAAGAATGGACCCAGTACTTC.